Presented here are 11 T cell receptor beta chains from one specimen sequenced in a study of cytomegalovirus exposure and HLA in healthy donors. Data came from immunoSEQ multiplex PCR; TCRdb stores just in-frame clones and leaves some out. The repertoire holds about 200,000 clones, with about 79% as singletons. The sequencing input was PBMCs. These receptors all come from a woman in her twenties or thirties in good health and CMV-seropositive.

The chain has TRBV6-5 and TRBJ2-1; D is uncertain. Germline values: CDR1 MNHEY, CDR2 SVGAGI. Trimming stripped 1 base from V and 0 bases from J, with 7 bases between. This CDR3 has 15 residues. CDR3 residues: CASSYWPGSYNEQFF. The CDR3 coding sequence is TGTGCCAGCAGTTACTGGCCGGGCTCCTACAATGAGCAGTTCTTC.

The genes are TRBV13 and TRBJ2-7; the match to TRBD2 covers 11 bases. There are 16 residues in the CDR3. Trimming at V came to 0 bases and at J to 5 bases, leaving 6 bases not matched to a gene. Germline V gene data show CDR1 as PRHDT and CDR2 as FYEKMQ (reference sequence). CDR3 loop: CASSLGASGRSNEQYF. The CDR3 bases are TGTGCCAGCAGCTTAGGCGCTAGCGGGAGGTCCAACGAGCAGTACTTC.

The V gene is TRBV2, the J gene TRBJ2-5; D gene unclear. This CDR3 comprises 13 residues. Germline V gene sequence: CDR1 SNHLY, CDR2 FYNNEI. V was shortened by 4 bases and J by 2 bases, with 8 bases between the two germline ends. In DNA, the CDR3 is TGTGCCAGCAGTGTAATCCAGCAAGAGACCCAGTACTTC. Its translation is CASSVIQQETQYF.

The CDR3 DNA reads TGTGCCAGCAGTGAAGGAGGGGAGGGGGTCGATGAGCAGTTCTTC. Its protein product is CASSEGGEGVDEQFF. V usage is TRBV2 and J usage is TRBJ2-1; TRBD2 is a possible D gene (7 bases). Germline CDR1 and CDR2: SNHLY and FYNNEI. Trimming took 1 base from V and 8 from J, leaving 15 bases between them. CDR3 size: 15 residues.

The J gene is TRBJ1-1, the V gene TRBV6-6; 7 bases agree with TRBD1. The CDR3 sequence is 14 residues long. Germline loops: CDR1 MNHNY, CDR2 SVGAGI (reference sequence). The trim removed 8 bases at V and 1 base at J, leaving 7 bases unmatched. CDR3 nucleotide sequence: TGTGCCAGCTCCACAGACAGGGCGAACACTGAAGCTTTCTTT. This encodes CASSTDRANTEAFF.

This clone was observed a single time. The chain couples TRBV7-2 to TRBJ2-7; D possibly corresponds to TRBD2 (6 bases). Germline V gene lookup returns CDR1 SGHTA and CDR2 FQGNSA. Trimming cost V 8 bases and J 3 bases, with 17 bases left between them. The CDR3 has 14 amino acids. In nucleotides, the CDR3 is TGTGCCAGCCGAAACAGACTAGTGAGCTACGAGCAGTACTTC. Its protein is CASRNRLVSYEQYF.

The gene calls are TRBV5-6 and TRBJ2-3; 7 nucleotides match TRBD2. J gave up 2 bases and V 1 base, and 7 bases lay outside the gene matches. Germline CDR1 and CDR2: SGHDT and YYEEEE. CDR3 size: 16 residues. CDR3 in amino acids: CASSLSAGVDTDTQYF. The CDR3 DNA sequence: TGTGCCAGCAGCTTGTCGGCGGGAGTCGACACAGATACGCAGTATTTT.

CDR3 sequence: CASSLPGSPRGTQYF. As DNA, the CDR3 is TGTGCCAGCAGCCTCCCAGGGTCCCCAAGAGGGACCCAGTACTTC. V and J are TRBV9 and TRBJ2-5; TRBD1 might be the D (5 bases). V lost 4 bases, J lost 7 bases, and 20 bases lay in between. The germline V gene encodes CDR1 SGDLS and CDR2 YYNGEE. The CDR3 length is 15 residues.

This rearrangement joins TRBV18 to TRBJ2-5; TRBD1 aligns across 8 bases. V lost 4 bases to trimming and J lost 2 bases; unmatched junction nucleotides: 6. The CDR3 contains 15 residues. Looked up from germline, CDR1 is KGHSH and CDR2 is LQKENI. The CDR3 spells CASSRRQGNQETQYF. CDR3 nucleotides: TGTGCCAGCTCACGTAGACAGGGGAATCAAGAGACCCAGTACTTC.

The CDR3 reads CASSEQAPDTQYF. Here the CDR3 DNA reads TGTGCCAGCAGTGAACAGGCCCCAGATACGCAGTATTTT. The rearrangement links TRBV6-1 to TRBJ2-3, with D unresolved. The CDR3 sequence is 13 residues long. The V end was cut by 2 bases, the J end by 4 bases, with 7 bases between. CDR1 and CDR2 (germline): MNHNS, SASEGT.

The table lists this clone with a count of one. CDR3 DNA sequence: TGTGCCAGCAGTCCCCGCGGGGGCTACACCTTC. Translated: CASSPRGGYTF. The chain is built from TRBV28 and TRBJ1-2; D remains ambiguous. The CDR3 contains 11 residues. CDR1 MDHEN and CDR2 SYDVKM come from the germline V gene. V lost 5 bases, J lost 8 bases, and 9 bases lay in between.